This entry features one T cell receptor (beta chain) sequence. Germline V gene data show CDR1 as SGHAT and CDR2 as FQDESV (reference sequence). Trimming cost V 3 bases and J 4 bases; bases outside gene matches: 11. The CDR3 covers 20 residues. This entry is derived from a study of CD8 T cells in Susac syndrome. Blood CD8+ and CD4+ T cells underwent high-throughput TCR beta sequencing. Healthy donors acted as controls, with matching for age and sex. An input of roughly 0.5 to 1 ug of RNA was subjected to reverse transcription using random hexamers. One entry per CDR3 protein, called by TCRdb with MiXCR from the immunoSEQ multiplex PCR reads. The profile shows 110,000 or so distinct CDR3 sequences, 90% to 95% of them singletons.

The sequence was collected from a human donor in good health. The sample comprised CD4+ T cells from PBMCs. The chain recombines TRBV11-1 with TRBJ2-2, with 16 positions matching TRBD2. The CDR3 DNA reads as TGTGCCAGCAGCTTTATCCCGGGACTAGCGGGAGGGCCCGTCACCGGGGAGCTGTTTTTT. This encodes CASSFIPGLAGGPVTGELFF.